Presented here are 15 T cell receptor beta chains from one specimen sequenced in a study of T-cell reconstitution after alpha-beta-depleted transplantation in children. TCRbeta library construction was performed incorporating unique molecular identifiers. TCRdb called the PCR reads again in MiXCR, with one record for every CDR3 protein. The sample lists roughly 670,000 distinct CDR3 sequences, around 12% occurring once. Sequences were derived from PBMCs, sampled before TCRalphabeta/CD19-depleted stem cell transplant. The receptors derive from a girl aged 2-10 years with congenital amegakaryocytic thrombocytopenia, due to receive a stem cell transplant.

This clonotype was seen at least ten times. CDR3 coding DNA: TGTGCCAGCAGCTTAGACGGGAGTGGGAATGAGCAGTTCTTC. Its protein is CASSLDGSGNEQFF. The V gene is TRBV7-9, the J gene TRBJ2-1, with TRBD2 as a possible D gene (6 bases). Germline assignment: CDR1 SEHNR and CDR2 FQNEAQ (reference sequence). Trimming removed 1 base from V and 7 bases from J, with 11 bases in between. The CDR3 is 14 residues long.

J is TRBJ1-4 and V is TRBV28; weak D call: TRBD1 (5 bases). Germline V gives CDR1 MDHEN, CDR2 SYDVKM. This CDR3 has 17 amino acids. V lost 5 bases and J lost 2, with 18 bases in between. CDR3 in amino acids: CASSPPKLGVTNEKLFF. CDR3 in DNA: TGTGCCAGCAGTCCCCCGAAATTAGGGGTGACTAATGAAAAACTGTTTTTT.

In this sample, this clonotype turned up a few times. The V call is TRBV2, the J call TRBJ2-3; D unclear. Germline CDR1 reads SNHLY; CDR2 reads FYNNEI. Trimming stripped 7 bases from V and 4 bases from J, with 12 bases between. The CDR3 is made up of 13 amino acids. The CDR3 DNA reads TGTGCCAGCATGCCTCAAGGGCCAGATACGCAGTATTTT. It specifies CASMPQGPDTQYF.

On this clonotype itself: The junction departs from germline at one end; a sequencing error may be responsible. V is TRBV12-3 or TRBV12-4 and J is TRBJ2-5, with D perhaps TRBD1 (5 bases). This CDR3 region has 12 residues. DNA for the CDR3: TGTGTCAGCAGTGACAGCCAAGAGACCCAGTACTTC. Translating gives CVSSDSQETQYF.

This clonotype was found a few times. The V gene is TRBV28, the J gene TRBJ2-7; perhaps TRBD2 as D (6 bases). The CDR3 sequence is 12 residues long. Trimming removed 5 bases at V and 10 bases at J, with 15 bases between. Germline CDR1 reads MDHEN; CDR2 reads SYDVKM. DNA for the CDR3: TGTGCCAGCAGTCCCGGGAGCCCTTTTCAGTACTTC. This encodes CASSPGSPFQYF.

The gene calls are TRBV7-2 and TRBJ1-4; D is unresolved. This CDR3 comprises 12 residues. Looked up from germline, CDR1 is SGHTA and CDR2 is FQGNSA. The V and J ends lost 3 bases and 8 bases respectively, with 7 bases between them. The CDR3 DNA reads as TGTGCCAGCAGCTTCGGTCTCGAAAAACTGTTTTTT. As protein: CASSFGLEKLFF.

This chain uses TRBV29-1 with TRBJ2-2; weak D call: TRBD1 (5 bases). The CDR3 extends over 16 amino acids. Germline V gives CDR1 SQVTM, CDR2 ANQGSEA. Trimming shortened V by 2 bases and J by 6 bases, and 19 bases separated the two germline ends. CDR3 bases: TGCAGCGTTGAAACTAAAACACCCGGACAATCCGGGGAGCTGTTTTTT. Protein: CSVETKTPGQSGELFF.

This clonotype has a count of ten or more. The chain links TRBV20-1 to TRBJ1-4, with TRBD1 matching over 7 bases. Trimming removed 2 bases from V and 12 bases from J; junction bases left unmatched: 15. This CDR3 has 15 residues. CDR1 and CDR2 (germline): DFQATT, SNEGSKA (reference sequence). The CDR3 sequence is CSARPVPDRWRELFF. CDR3 bases: TGCAGTGCTAGACCCGTACCGGACAGGTGGAGGGAACTGTTTTTT.

This clonotype was observed at least ten times. The V call is TRBV5-1, the J call TRBJ1-2, with 7 bases identical to TRBD1. The V and J ends lost 9 bases and 5 bases, in that order; junction bases with no gene match: 7. Germline V gene lookup returns CDR1 SGHRS and CDR2 YFSETQ. The CDR3 has 12 residues. CDR3 region: CATGTEKYGYTF. The CDR3 DNA reads as TGCGCCACCGGGACAGAGAAGTATGGCTACACCTTC.

This clonotype was detected only a few times. The chain combines TRBV5-1 with TRBJ2-2; D is undetermined. The CDR3 is 16 residues long. V was clipped by 2 bases and J by 3 bases, with 14 bases between them. Per the germline V gene, CDR1 is SGHRS and CDR2 is YFSETQ. The DNA of the CDR3 is TGCGCCAGCAGCTTTCCCCCATCAGGTTACACCGGGGAGCTGTTTTTT. Protein sequence: CASSFPPSGYTGELFF.

This clonotype was observed many times. The chain combines TRBV20-1 with TRBJ2-3; TRBD2 is a possible D gene (6 bases). CDR3 length: 13 residues. In germline, CDR1 is DFQATT, CDR2 SNEGSKA (reference sequence). Trimming stripped 3 bases from V and 6 bases from J, with 13 bases between. The CDR3 loop reads CSASVSGSDTQYF. CDR3 DNA: TGCAGTGCTAGTGTGTCCGGGAGTGATACGCAGTATTTT.

This clonotype turned up a few times. The chain is built from TRBV19 and TRBJ2-5, with D unresolved. From germline, CDR1 is LNHDA and CDR2 SQIVND (reference sequence). Trimming took 1 base from V and 5 from J, leaving 11 bases between them. The CDR3 spans 14 residues. CDR3 sequence: CASSIAHSQETQYF. The DNA of the CDR3 is TGTGCCAGTAGTATAGCGCACAGTCAGGAGACCCAGTACTTC.

At least ten counts were recorded for this clonotype. V gene TRBV5-1 combines with J gene TRBJ2-2; perhaps TRBD1 as D (6 bases). The CDR3 is 15 amino acids. Germline V gene sequence: CDR1 SGHRS, CDR2 YFSETQ. Trimming cost V 2 bases and J 2 bases, with 10 bases left between them. CDR3 sequence: CASSFPDSNTGELFF. CDR3 bases: TGCGCCAGCAGCTTTCCGGACAGCAACACCGGGGAGCTGTTTTTT.

This clonotype was detected many times. V usage is TRBV28 and J usage is TRBJ2-1, with no clear D. CDR1 is MDHEN, CDR2 SYDVKM, per germline. The V gene lost 10 bases and the J gene lost 6 bases, with 10 bases spanning the gap. The CDR3 has 11 amino acids. The CDR3 here is CATWWGNEQFF. CDR3 sequence (DNA): TGTGCCACCTGGTGGGGCAATGAGCAGTTCTTC.

This clonotype was counted at least ten times. The rearrangement uses TRBV27 and TRBJ2-1; D gene unclear. Trimming took off 6 bases at V and 8 bases at J, with 17 bases between the two ends. The CDR3 sequence is 14 residues long. The V gene's germline CDR1 is MNHEY and CDR2 SMNVEV (reference sequence). The DNA of the CDR3 is TGTGCCAGCAGCCCACTCAGTATCCGGGATGAGCAGTTCTTC. Amino acids: CASSPLSIRDEQFF.